This passage covers 15 T cell receptor beta chains from one sample sequenced in a study of cytomegalovirus exposure and HLA in healthy donors. The PCR made use of 60 Vbeta and 13 Jbeta primers. The method was immunoSEQ multiplex PCR; TCRdb's version includes in-frame clones alone and lacks a portion of them. This table holds 200,000 or so clones, 82% found once. Specimen: PBMCs. The receptors here all came from a boy between 2 and 15 years old in good health and CMV-seronegative.

This clone came up once. The chain has TRBV5-4 and TRBJ2-5; 15 bases match TRBD2. This CDR3 contains 17 residues. Germline V gene sequence: CDR1 SGHNT, CDR2 YYREEE (reference sequence). After removal of 4 bases from V and 5 bases from J, the junction contained 9 bases not matched to a gene. This chain's CDR3 is CASSPAGLAGGLETQYF. In DNA, the CDR3 is TGTGCCAGCAGCCCAGCCGGACTAGCGGGGGGGCTGGAGACCCAGTACTTC.

This clone occurred once. The gene calls are TRBV7-6 and TRBJ2-3, with TRBD1 identical over 7 bases. The CDR3 is 16 residues long. V lost 5 bases, J lost 2 bases, and 10 bases stayed unmatched. The germline V gene encodes CDR1 SGHVS and CDR2 FNYEAQ. CDR3 in DNA: TGTGCCAGCAGCCGATCACAGGGGTTTGACACAGATACGCAGTATTTT. It specifies CASSRSQGFDTDTQYF.

CDR3 DNA: TGTGCCAGCAGCTTAGAGCGGCCAGGGGCGATGTACGAGCAGTACTTC. Translated: CASSLERPGAMYEQYF. This chain connects TRBV7-8 to TRBJ2-7; D might be TRBD1 (6 bases). V was pared by 1 base and J by 4 bases, with 17 bases between. The CDR3 runs 16 residues. CDR1 SGHVS and CDR2 FQNEAQ come from the germline V gene.

The chain couples TRBV3-2 to TRBJ1-2. TRBV3-2 is a pseudogene locus. There are 8 residues in the CDR3. The CDR3 loop is CASGGSCF. DNA of the CDR3: TGTGCCAGCGGAGGGTCTTGCTTC.

This chain connects TRBV7-8 to TRBJ1-2; 9 bases align to TRBD1. Germline V CDR1 and CDR2: SGHVS, FQNEAQ. Germline trimming cut 2 bases from V and 5 bases from J; bases unmatched to any gene: 9. This CDR3 comprises 16 residues. The CDR3 sequence: CASSLYRGRTSYGYTF. CDR3 coding DNA: TGTGCCAGCAGCTTATACAGGGGGCGAACGTCTTATGGCTACACCTTC.

This clone showed up just once. The chain carries TRBV19 and TRBJ1-2; possible D gene TRBD1, 5 bases. There are 18 residues in the CDR3. Trimming took off 4 bases at V and 4 bases at J, with 25 bases between the two ends. The V gene's germline CDR1 is LNHDA and CDR2 SQIVND (reference sequence). Here the CDR3 reads CASSSLMSSTALLYGYTF. CDR3 sequence (DNA): TGTGCCAGTAGTAGCCTGATGAGTTCGACAGCCCTCCTCTATGGCTACACCTTC.

This clone has just one count. The chain links TRBV5-8 to TRBJ1-4; D perhaps matches TRBD1 (5 bases). Trimming took off 1 base at V and 4 bases at J, with 8 bases between the two ends. This CDR3 comprises 14 residues. Germline V gene lookup returns CDR1 SGHTS and CDR2 YDEGEE. CDR3 sequence: CASSLLTVNEKLFF. In DNA, the CDR3 is TGTGCCAGCAGCTTGCTGACAGTTAATGAAAAACTGTTTTTT. Looking up the rest from reference TRBV5-8 and TRBJ1-4 gives the full variable domain: EAGVTQSPTHLIKTRGQQATLRCSPISGHTSVYWYQQALGLGLQFLLWYDEGEERNRGNFPPRFSGRQFPNYSSELNVNALELEDSALYLCASSLLTVNEKLFFGSGTQLSVL.

As concerns this clone: This sample also contains other DNA sequences that code for the same CDR3. The V call is TRBV27, the J call TRBJ1-2, with D perhaps TRBD1 (6 bases). Germline V gene lookup returns CDR1 MNHEY and CDR2 SMNVEV (reference sequence). The V end lost 5 bases, the J end lost 10 bases, and 14 bases lay between the germline ends. The CDR3 is 12 amino acids. Here the CDR3 reads CASSTPQGYYTF. The CDR3 nucleotides read TGTGCCAGCAGTACACCACAGGGATACTACACCTTC.

V gene TRBV5-5 combines with J gene TRBJ1-2; tentative D call: TRBD1 (6 bases). Germline assignment: CDR1 SGHKS and CDR2 YYEKEE (reference sequence). This CDR3 contains 15 residues. V was shortened by 4 bases and J by 0 bases, with 13 bases between the two germline ends. CDR3 in amino acids: CASSLGGRANYGYTF. The DNA of the CDR3 is TGTGCCAGCAGCCTGGGGGGCAGAGCTAACTATGGCTACACCTTC.

The V and J genes are TRBV5-1 and TRBJ1-1; no clear D. V lost 3 bases to trimming and J lost 2 bases, with 20 bases between them. The germline V gene has CDR1 SGHRS and CDR2 YFSETQ. This CDR3 contains 17 residues. CDR3 nucleotides: TGCGCCAGCAGCTCACCCCCTGGAGATCCCCTTAACACTGAAGCTTTCTTT. Translating gives CASSSPPGDPLNTEAFF.

This chain uses TRBV19 with TRBJ1-4; D remains unclear. V was cut by 3 bases and J by 3 bases, with 8 bases left in between. Germline V gene lookup returns CDR1 LNHDA and CDR2 SQIVND (reference sequence). The CDR3 length is 14 residues. The CDR3 sequence is CASSMRAANEKLFF. CDR3 nucleotide sequence: TGTGCCAGTAGTATGCGGGCGGCTAATGAAAAACTGTTTTTT.

This clone has just a few counts. This rearrangement joins TRBV19 to TRBJ2-7; D may be TRBD1 (5 bases). Germline loops: CDR1 LNHDA, CDR2 SQIVND (reference sequence). V was trimmed by 3 bases and J by 2 bases, leaving 11 bases between them. The CDR3 spans 14 residues. DNA of the CDR3: TGTGCCAGTAGTATGTGGTCAGGGCCCTACGAGCAGTACTTC. It encodes CASSMWSGPYEQYF.

In this sample, this clone turned up a few times. The chain links TRBV2 to TRBJ2-5; 12 nucleotides match TRBD2. The CDR3 extends over 17 amino acids. V lost 5 bases, J lost 2 bases, and 9 bases stayed unmatched. From germline, CDR1 is SNHLY and CDR2 FYNNEI. CDR3 sequence reads: CASSRWSSGGGQETQYF. The CDR3 coding sequence is TGTGCCAGCAGTCGGTGGTCTAGCGGGGGGGGGCAAGAGACCCAGTACTTC.

V gene TRBV11-2 combines with J gene TRBJ1-1; weak D call: TRBD1 (6 bases). Trimming stripped 3 bases from V and 1 base from J, with 6 bases between. The CDR3 runs 13 residues. The V gene's germline CDR1 is SGHAT and CDR2 FQNNGV. CDR3 region: CASSLDRNTEAFF. DNA of the CDR3: TGTGCCAGCAGCTTGGACAGGAACACTGAAGCTTTCTTT.

In this sample, this clone turned up a few times. V is TRBV4-2 and J is TRBJ2-2; 9 positions match TRBD1. Germline V gene data show CDR1 as LGHNA and CDR2 as YNFKEQ. This CDR3 contains 15 residues. V lost 4 bases and J lost 1; bases outside the gene matches: 1. The CDR3 DNA reads as TGTGCCAGCAGCCCGGGACAGGGGAACACCGGGGAGCTGTTTTTT. This sequence encodes CASSPGQGNTGELFF.